This T cell receptor (beta chain) stems from a study of PD-1 blockade in classical Hodgkin lymphoma. As for this clone: Its antigen is unidentified.

Sequencing was performed with immunoSEQ multiplex PCR; in TCRdb, only in-frame clones are kept and a portion is missing. The table has tens of thousands of clones, around 94% seen once; the top ten hold around 8%. Time point specified: cycle 4 day 1 (C4D1), after 6 weeks of nivolumab. Exposure to brentuximab vedotin varied, and each patient had relapsed following autologous stem cell transplantation. From germline, CDR1 is LNHDA and CDR2 SQIVND (reference sequence). The CDR3 is 15 residues long. The V and J ends lost 2 bases and 8 bases respectively, with 16 bases between them. Study observations and caveats: Prior to therapy, complete responders displayed diversity much like that of newly diagnosed patients.

The material sequenced was peripheral blood mononuclear cells (PBMCs), taken before the fourth cycle of nivolumab. This TCR derives from a human donor with classical Hodgkin lymphoma. V usage is TRBV19 and J usage is TRBJ1-5; a possible D gene is TRBD1 (5 bases). The CDR3 loop is CASSILPGLQEPQHF. CDR3 nucleotides: TGTGCCAGTAGTATACTCCCAGGGCTTCAGGAGCCCCAGCATTTT. The full variable domain, its missing parts supplied by reference TRBV19 and TRBJ1-5, is DGGITQSPKYLFRKEGQNVTLSCEQNLNHDAMYWYRQDPGQGLRLIYYSQIVNDFQKGDIAEGYSVSREKKESFPLTVTSAQKNPTAFYLCASSILPGLQEPQHFGDGTRLSIL.